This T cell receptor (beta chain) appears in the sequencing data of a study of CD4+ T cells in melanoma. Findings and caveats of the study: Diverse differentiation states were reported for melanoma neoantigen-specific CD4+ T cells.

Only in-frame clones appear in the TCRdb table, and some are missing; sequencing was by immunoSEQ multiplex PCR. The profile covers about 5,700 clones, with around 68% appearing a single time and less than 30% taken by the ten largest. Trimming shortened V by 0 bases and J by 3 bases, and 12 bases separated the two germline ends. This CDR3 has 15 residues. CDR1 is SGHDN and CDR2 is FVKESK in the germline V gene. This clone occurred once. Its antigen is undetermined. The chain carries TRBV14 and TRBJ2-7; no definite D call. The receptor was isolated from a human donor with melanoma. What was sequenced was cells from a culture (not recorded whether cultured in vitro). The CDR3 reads CASSQDFVGFYEQYF. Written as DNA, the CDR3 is TGTGCCAGCAGCCAAGATTTTGTAGGGTTCTACGAGCAGTACTTC.